This TCR beta chain comes out of a study of blood T cell repertoires in COVID-19. Study at large: Researchers got acute and convalescent COVID-19 samples from the United States, Italy and Spain.

Here immunoSEQ multiplex PCR was the method, and the copy in TCRdb shows in-frame clones only, minus some. The data contain about 410,000 clones, 70% to 90% of them singletons. Trimming removed 1 base at V and 1 base at J, with 5 bases between. The germline V gene encodes CDR1 LGHDT and CDR2 YNNKEL (reference sequence). CDR3 size: 14 residues. The genes are TRBV3-1 (or the pseudogene TRBV3-2) and TRBJ1-5; the D is unclear. Source material: peripheral blood. This receptor was identified in a woman aged 40 to 55 with COVID-19, enrolled during active disease. The CDR3 DNA is TGTGCCAGCAGCCAAGGTCAAAGCAATCAGCCCCAGCATTTT. Translating it yields CASSQGQSNQPQHF.